The sequence of this T cell receptor (beta chain) was determined in a study of early T cells in non-severe SARS-CoV-2 infection. Broader study findings: VDJdb matching skewed toward anti-spike CD8 responses, missing private and CD4 specificities.

The CDR3 contains 18 residues. This clonotype was picked up a small number of times. Antigen unknown. TCRdb redid the calling of the 5' RACE reads with MiXCR, one entry per CDR3 protein. This sample has over 80,000 distinct CDR3 sequences; about 14% occur once, and the top ten carry about a tenth. What was sequenced was whole blood. This clonotype originated in an adult who was a healthcare worker with PCR-confirmed SARS-CoV-2 infection or an uninfected control (not recorded which). The chain has TRBV21-1 and TRBJ1-6; the D call of TRBD1 is as the table states it, not checked on the DNA. TRBV21-1 is deemed a pseudogene. This CDR3 reads CASSKANLDTGYNSPLHF. As DNA, the CDR3 is TGTGCCAGCAGCAAAGCTAACCTCGACACGGGATATAATTCACCCCTCCACTTT.